The 27 T cell receptor beta chains in this list originate from one sample, sequenced in a study of tumor-infiltrating lymphocytes in localized non-small cell lung cancer. Assay: immunoSEQ multiplex PCR; the TCRdb copy retains only in-frame clones and omits some. The table lists about 12,000 clones, 66% of them singletons. Sequenced: lung tumor tissue. The receptors originated from a human donor with non-small cell lung cancer.

This clone was picked up a small number of times. CDR3 loop: CASSYSGRGHDEQYF. The CDR3 bases are TGTGCCAGCAGTTACTCTGGGAGGGGTCACGACGAGCAGTACTTC. The chain uses TRBV6-5 and TRBJ2-7; 7 bases align to TRBD2. The CDR3 extends over 15 amino acids. Germline assignment: CDR1 MNHEY and CDR2 SVGAGI. The junction had 7 bases not matched to a gene; V was cut back by 0 bases and J by 5 bases.

This clone was seen only once. This chain joins TRBV28 and TRBJ2-1; 11 bases line up with TRBD2. The V gene end was trimmed by 6 bases and the J gene end by 15 bases; junction bases not matched to a gene: 7. This CDR3 is built from 12 residues. The germline CDR1 and CDR2 sequences are MDHEN and SYDVKM. Here the CDR3 DNA reads TGTGCCAGCAGCTCCGGGACTAGCGGTATGTTCTTC. It specifies CASSSGTSGMFF.

This sequence joins TRBV10-3 and TRBJ2-7, with 7 bases matching TRBD1. Per the germline V gene, CDR1 is ENHRY and CDR2 is SYGVKD. The CDR3 spans 15 residues. The J segment lost 3 bases and the V segment lost 4 bases, leaving 9 bases of the junction unmatched. The CDR3 DNA sequence: TGTGCCATCAGTGGACAGGGTAAGGGGCACTACGAGCAGTACTTC. Protein sequence: CAISGQGKGHYEQYF.

This chain joins TRBV11-2 and TRBJ1-2; no clear D. Germline V gene data show CDR1 as SGHAT and CDR2 as FQNNGV. Trimming pared 0 bases from V and 4 bases from J, leaving 6 bases between. The CDR3 runs 13 residues. The CDR3 spells CASSLDGGYGYTF. The CDR3 region has the DNA TGTGCCAGCAGCTTAGATGGAGGCTATGGCTACACCTTC.

This clone has only a few counts. This chain joins TRBV6-5 and TRBJ1-2; tentatively, D is TRBD1 (5 bases). CDR1 and CDR2 (germline): MNHEY, SVGAGI. The CDR3 runs to 15 residues. V was shortened by 2 bases and J by 2 bases, with 12 bases between the two germline ends. CDR3 nucleotide sequence: TGTGCCAGCAGTTACACGGGACGGCAAAACTATGGCTACACCTTC. Protein product: CASSYTGRQNYGYTF.

This clone has a handful of counts. The V call is TRBV12-5, the J call TRBJ1-1, with D perhaps matching TRBD1 (6 bases). The ends were cut back, 7 bases at V and 4 bases at J, with 13 bases in the middle. This CDR3 is built from 13 residues. CDR1 and CDR2 from the germline V gene are LGHNT and FRNRAP. The CDR3 coding sequence is TGTGCTAGTGCCCCTAGGGGGGCCACTGAAGCTTTCTTT. Its protein is CASAPRGATEAFF.

This clone was found a few times. The chain joins TRBV18 to TRBJ1-2; a weak D match, TRBD1 (6 bases). Germline lookup yields CDR1 KGHSH and CDR2 LQKENI. The CDR3 runs 14 residues. Trimming took 6 bases from V and 0 from J, leaving 11 bases between them. In DNA form, the CDR3 reads TGTGCCAGCTCGTCAGGGGCCACTAACTATGGCTACACCTTC. Encoded protein: CASSSGATNYGYTF.

The CDR3 nucleotides read TGTGCCAGCAGCTTGAGAGGTCAAGAGACCCAGTACTTC. It encodes CASSLRGQETQYF. The V gene is TRBV5-4, the J gene TRBJ2-5; D unresolved. V was clipped by 1 base and J by 2 bases, with 6 bases between them. CDR3 length: 13 residues. Germline V gene sequence: CDR1 SGHNT, CDR2 YYREEE (reference sequence).

The rearrangement joins TRBV11-2 to TRBJ2-5; D remains unclear. V was clipped by 0 bases and J by 3 bases, with 8 bases between them. There are 14 residues in the CDR3. Germline lookup yields CDR1 SGHAT and CDR2 FQNNGV. CDR3 bases: TGTGCCAGCAGCTTAGAAAGCCGTGAAGAGACCCAGTACTTC. Translation gives CASSLESREETQYF.

This chain connects TRBV6-5 to TRBJ1-5; tentative D call: TRBD1 (5 bases). V was cut by 3 bases and J by 7 bases, with 16 bases left in between. Germline CDR1 MNHEY, CDR2 SVGAGI. The CDR3 sequence is 15 residues long. The CDR3 here is CASSYSRDGGQPQHF. CDR3 coding DNA: TGTGCCAGCAGTTATTCTCGGGACGGTGGGCAGCCCCAGCATTTT.

A few counts support this clone. The chain links TRBV15 to TRBJ1-5; D not certain. Looked up from germline, CDR1 is LNHNV and CDR2 is YYDKDF (reference sequence). This CDR3 comprises 16 residues. The V gene lost 0 bases and the J gene lost 3 bases, with 12 bases spanning the gap. The DNA of the CDR3 is TGTGCCACCAGCAGAGAATTGAGAGGGCTCAATCAGCCCCAGCATTTT. Its translation: CATSRELRGLNQPQHF.

V usage is TRBV4-1 and J usage is TRBJ2-2, with D possibly being TRBD2 (5 bases). Trimming shortened V by 2 bases and J by 5 bases, and 12 bases separated the two germline ends. CDR1 and CDR2 (germline): MGHRA, YSYEKL. This CDR3 spans 15 amino acids. The CDR3 loop reads CASSQLTSGTGELFF. Written as DNA, the CDR3 is TGCGCCAGCAGCCAACTTACCTCGGGGACCGGGGAGCTGTTTTTT.

The chain links TRBV6-6 to TRBJ2-7; a possible D gene is TRBD1 (6 bases). The germline CDR1 and CDR2 sequences are MNHNY and SVGAGI (reference sequence). Trimming left V 6 bases short and J 6 bases short, with 15 bases between. The CDR3 runs 13 residues. CDR3 sequence (DNA): TGTGCCAGCAGGTCACAGGGAGAGGGCGAGCAGTACTTC. Encoded protein: CASRSQGEGEQYF.

The gene calls are TRBV10-2 and TRBJ2-2, with 10 bases fitting TRBD2. J lost 2 bases, V lost 3 bases, and 12 bases had no gene match. This CDR3 is 19 amino acids long. CDR1 is WSHSY, CDR2 SAAADI, per germline. CDR3 loop: CASSDAVVLAGTNTGELFF. The CDR3 coding sequence is TGCGCCAGCAGTGATGCGGTTGTACTAGCGGGGACCAACACCGGGGAGCTGTTTTTT.

The CDR3 DNA is TGTGCCAGCAGCTTGGCTGGCGACAGGAAGAAAAACTATGGCTACACCTTC. It yields the protein CASSLAGDRKKNYGYTF. The rearrangement links TRBV11-2 to TRBJ1-2; a possible D gene is TRBD1 (6 bases). The germline gives CDR1 SGHAT, CDR2 FQNNGV. Between the trimmed V and J ends, which lost 3 bases and 2 bases, there was a span of 19 bases. CDR3 length: 17 amino acids.

The chain joins TRBV7-2 to TRBJ2-7; TRBD2 matches at 12 bases. Trimming at V came to 2 bases and at J to 0 bases, leaving 11 bases not matched to a gene. In germline, CDR1 is SGHTA, CDR2 FQGNSA. The CDR3 length is 19 residues. The CDR3 spells CASSLYGRLAGAPSYEQYF. DNA of the CDR3: TGTGCCAGCAGCTTATATGGCCGACTAGCGGGAGCACCCTCCTACGAGCAGTACTTC.

The CDR3 region is CASSLGLAGGSGAEQYF. CDR3 DNA: TGTGCCAGCTCACTTGGACTAGCGGGGGGCTCAGGAGCCGAGCAGTACTTC. This chain joins TRBV18 and TRBJ2-7; 14 positions agree with TRBD2. This CDR3 has 17 amino acids. The junction had 11 bases not matched to a gene; V was cut back by 4 bases and J by 6 bases. Germline CDR1 KGHSH, CDR2 LQKENI.

The chain couples TRBV2 to TRBJ1-5; 7 bases line up with TRBD1. This CDR3 has 15 amino acids. J lost 6 bases, V lost 4 bases, and 9 bases had no gene match. Germline assignment: CDR1 SNHLY and CDR2 FYNNEI. CDR3 sequence (DNA): TGTGCCAGCAGTGTGGATCAGGGGGGCGGTCAGCCCCAGCATTTT. Its translation is CASSVDQGGGQPQHF.

This chain connects TRBV7-9 to TRBJ2-3; D perhaps matches TRBD1 (6 bases). V dropped 7 bases and J dropped 2 bases, with 16 bases sitting between them. Germline CDR1 reads SEHNR; CDR2 reads FQNEAQ (reference sequence). CDR3 length equals 15 residues. The CDR3 spells CASTRGQSFTDTQYF. The DNA of the CDR3 is TGTGCCAGCACCCGCGGACAGTCTTTCACAGATACGCAGTATTTT.

This chain connects TRBV6-6 to TRBJ2-5; D may be TRBD2 (6 bases). Germline CDR1 reads MNHNY; CDR2 reads SVGAGI (reference sequence). Trimming shortened V by 6 bases and J by 3 bases, and 11 bases separated the two germline ends. This CDR3 region has 13 residues. The CDR3 loop reads CASSRDFKETQYF. The CDR3 nucleotides read TGTGCCAGCAGCCGGGACTTCAAAGAGACCCAGTACTTC.

This clone was detected only once. This chain connects TRBV28 to TRBJ2-5; possibly TRBD1 or TRBD2 for D (5 bases each). Looked up from germline, CDR1 is MDHEN and CDR2 is SYDVKM. Trimming pared 8 bases from V and 5 bases from J, leaving 15 bases between. The CDR3 runs 13 residues. The CDR3 loop reads CASLGRARETQYF. CDR3 nucleotides: TGTGCCAGCCTGGGACGGGCTAGGGAGACCCAGTACTTC.

This sequence joins TRBV19 and TRBJ1-1; 8 bases align to TRBD1. The CDR3 has 11 amino acids. Trimming removed 9 bases from V and 11 bases from J; junction bases left unmatched: 8. CDR1 is LNHDA, CDR2 SQIVND, per germline (reference sequence). CDR3: CASQDRGYAFF. CDR3 DNA: TGTGCCAGCCAAGACAGGGGATACGCTTTCTTT.

The chain is built from TRBV28 and TRBJ2-7, with D possibly being TRBD1 (5 bases). V lost 2 bases and J lost 1, with 12 bases in between. Germline CDR1 reads MDHEN; CDR2 reads SYDVKM. CDR3 size: 15 residues. CDR3 coding DNA: TGTGCCAGCAGTTTAGACCTCGGACAATCCTACGAGCAGTACTTC. It is translated as CASSLDLGQSYEQYF.

The chain recombines TRBV7-9 with TRBJ1-1; D is uncertain. The germline CDR1 and CDR2 sequences are SEHNR and FQNEAQ (reference sequence). Between the trimmed V and J ends, which lost 7 bases and 2 bases, there was a span of 5 bases. The CDR3 length is 11 residues. CDR3 loop: CASTGNTEAFF. As DNA, the CDR3 is TGTGCCAGCACCGGCAACACTGAAGCTTTCTTT.

The chain joins TRBV11-2 to TRBJ2-1, with 9 bases that match TRBD2. The CDR3 covers 14 residues. Germline CDR1 SGHAT, CDR2 FQNNGV. Trimming took 5 bases from V and 10 from J; bases not matched to a gene: 9. The CDR3 nucleotides read TGTGCCAGCAGCGGTCTAGCGGGATCGCAGGAGCAGTTCTTC. This codes for CASSGLAGSQEQFF.

V usage is TRBV6-1 and J usage is TRBJ2-4; the match to TRBD1 covers 9 bases. This CDR3 is built from 13 residues. The junction had 5 bases not matched to a gene; V was cut back by 6 bases and J by 8 bases. Germline CDR1 MNHNS, CDR2 SASEGT. The DNA of the CDR3 is TGTGCCAGCAGGGACAGGGGTAGAGACATTCAGTACTTC. Amino acid sequence: CASRDRGRDIQYF.

This clone has only one observation. The rearrangement uses TRBV18 and TRBJ2-7; a weak D match, TRBD1 (6 bases). CDR1 and CDR2 (germline): KGHSH, LQKENI. The V gene lost 3 bases and the J gene lost 0 bases, with 12 bases spanning the gap. This CDR3 comprises 15 residues. The CDR3 bases are TGTGCCAGCTCACCGGTAGGCAGGGGCTCCTACGAGCAGTACTTC. Its protein product is CASSPVGRGSYEQYF. The full variable domain, its missing parts supplied by reference TRBV18 and TRBJ2-7, is NAGVMQNPRHLVRRRGQEARLRCSPMKGHSHVYWYRQLPEEGLKFMVYLQKENIIDESGMPKERFSAEFPKEGPSILRIQQVVRGDSAAYFCASSPVGRGSYEQYFGPGTRLTVT.